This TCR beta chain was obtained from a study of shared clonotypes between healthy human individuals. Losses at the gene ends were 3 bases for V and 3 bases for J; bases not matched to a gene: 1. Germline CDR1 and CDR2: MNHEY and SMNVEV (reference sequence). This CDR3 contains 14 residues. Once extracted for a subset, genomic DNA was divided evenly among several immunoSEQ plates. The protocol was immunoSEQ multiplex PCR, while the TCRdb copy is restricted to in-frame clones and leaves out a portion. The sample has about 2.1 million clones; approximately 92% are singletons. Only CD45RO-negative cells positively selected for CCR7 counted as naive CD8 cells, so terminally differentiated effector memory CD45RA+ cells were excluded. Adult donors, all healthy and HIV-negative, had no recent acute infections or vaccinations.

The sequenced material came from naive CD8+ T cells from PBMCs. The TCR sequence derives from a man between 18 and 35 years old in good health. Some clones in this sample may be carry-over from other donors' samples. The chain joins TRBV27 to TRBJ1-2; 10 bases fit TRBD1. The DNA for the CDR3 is TGTGCCAGCAGTTTGGGACAGGGGCACTATGGCTACACCTTC. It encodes CASSLGQGHYGYTF.